The 18 T cell receptor beta chains below were found in one sample sequenced in a study of T cell responses to AZD1222 COVID-19 vaccine. This table comes from immunoSEQ multiplex PCR, and its TCRdb copy is limited to in-frame clones, with some not included. The sample has about 140,000 clones, roughly 84% seen once. The sequencing used peripheral blood, collected 28 days after the second AZD1222 dose. Source of these receptors: an adult who received the AZD1222 COVID-19 vaccine.

The chain has TRBV4-1 and TRBJ2-7; D is undetermined. The germline V gene encodes CDR1 MGHRA and CDR2 YSYEKL. The CDR3 runs 12 residues. Trimming took 2 bases from V and 3 from J, leaving 5 bases between them. The CDR3 region is CASSQNLYEQYF. CDR3 DNA: TGCGCCAGCAGCCAAAACCTCTACGAGCAGTACTTC.

The chain recombines TRBV9 with TRBJ1-1; no reliable D call. Germline CDR1 and CDR2: SGDLS and YYNGEE. The CDR3 has 14 residues. V was cut by 0 bases and J by 11 bases, with 17 bases left in between. The CDR3 spells CASSVAEKSLGAFF. The CDR3, as DNA: TGTGCCAGCAGCGTAGCTGAAAAGAGTCTGGGGGCTTTCTTT.

The chain couples TRBV18 to TRBJ1-5, with TRBD1 identical over 10 bases. Trimming took 4 bases from V and 3 from J; bases not matched to a gene: 15. The CDR3 runs to 19 residues. Germline values: CDR1 KGHSH, CDR2 LQKENI. CDR3 loop: CASSRSPDRGRINNQPQHF. CDR3 sequence (DNA): TGTGCCAGCTCACGGAGCCCGGACAGGGGGAGAATTAACAATCAGCCCCAGCATTTT.

V usage is TRBV27 and J usage is TRBJ1-2; TRBD1 aligns across 8 bases. The germline V gene encodes CDR1 MNHEY and CDR2 SMNVEV (reference sequence). V trimming: 6 bases; J trimming: 6 bases; junction bases outside the gene matches: 12. The CDR3 contains 15 residues. As DNA, the CDR3 is TGTGCCAGCAGAGTATTGGCAGGGGGCGCCGATGGCTACACCTTC. Protein sequence: CASRVLAGGADGYTF.

The genes are TRBV18 and TRBJ2-1; 10 bases agree with TRBD2. The V gene's germline CDR1 is KGHSH and CDR2 LQKENI. With 3 bases clipped from V and 15 bases from J, the junction kept 11 bases outside the gene matches. The CDR3 covers 14 residues. CDR3 bases: TGTGCCAGCTCACCTGCTAGCGGGGGCGCTTGGTGGTTCTTC. Translation: CASSPASGGAWWFF.

This clone has just one count. The chain is built from TRBV18 and TRBJ2-7; 12 positions match TRBD2. V dropped 1 base and J dropped 2; count of bases not matched to a gene: 12. The CDR3 runs 19 residues. CDR1 and CDR2 (germline): KGHSH, LQKENI. CDR3 nucleotide sequence: TGTGCCAGCTCACCACGGGGACTAGCGGGCCCCCCGGCCCCCTACGAGCAGTACTTC. This gives the protein CASSPRGLAGPPAPYEQYF.

The chain combines TRBV5-1 with TRBJ2-6; D remains ambiguous. Trimming left V 0 bases short and J 0 bases short, with 7 bases between. There are 16 residues in the CDR3. Germline V gene lookup returns CDR1 SGHRS and CDR2 YFSETQ. CDR3 coding DNA: TGCGCCAGCAGCTTGGGGCTGGACTCTGGGGCCAACGTCCTGACTTTC. Its protein is CASSLGLDSGANVLTF.

This clone was recorded once. The chain has TRBV7-7 and TRBJ1-4; no clear D. CDR1 SSHAT and CDR2 FNYEAQ come from the germline V gene (reference sequence). The CDR3 runs 13 residues. V lost 3 bases to trimming and J lost 0 bases, with 2 bases between them. CDR3 bases: TGTGCCAGCAGCTTCTCAACTAATGAAAAACTGTTTTTT. Residues: CASSFSTNEKLFF. The full variable domain, rest sourced from reference TRBV7-7 and TRBJ1-4, is GAGVSQSPRYKVTKRGQDVTLRCDPISSHATLYWYQQALGQGPEFLTYFNYEAQPDKSGLPSDRFSAERPEGSISTLTIQRTEQRDSAMYRCASSFSTNEKLFFGSGTQLSVL.

V usage is TRBV20-1 and J usage is TRBJ2-1; D is unresolved. The CDR3 totals 11 residues. V was clipped by 2 bases and J by 7 bases, with 6 bases between them. The V gene's germline CDR1 is DFQATT and CDR2 SNEGSKA (reference sequence). The CDR3 is CSARSPNEQFF. CDR3 in DNA: TGCAGTGCTAGATCGCCAAATGAGCAGTTCTTC.

The chain uses TRBV19 and TRBJ1-1, with 9 positions matching TRBD1. This CDR3 is 16 amino acids long. CDR1 is LNHDA, CDR2 SQIVND, per germline (reference sequence). With 8 bases clipped from V and 5 bases from J, the junction kept 15 bases outside the gene matches. The chain's CDR3 is CASYDRGNEPWTEAFF. Here the CDR3 DNA reads TGTGCCAGTTACGACAGGGGGAACGAACCTTGGACTGAAGCTTTCTTT.

This rearrangement joins TRBV6-5 to TRBJ1-6; 8 bases are a match to TRBD1. Germline CDR1 and CDR2: MNHEY and SVGAGI. This CDR3 comprises 15 residues. The V segment lost 2 bases and the J segment 8 bases; nucleotides outside the gene matches: 5. CDR3 sequence reads: CASSYGTGGHSPLHF. Here the CDR3 DNA reads TGTGCCAGCAGTTACGGAACAGGGGGGCATTCACCCCTCCACTTT.

This clone was counted a few times. The chain uses TRBV7-9 and TRBJ2-7, with 10 positions matching TRBD1. This CDR3 is built from 15 residues. Losses at the gene ends were 5 bases for V and 6 bases for J; bases not matched to a gene: 10. In germline, CDR1 is SEHNR, CDR2 FQNEAQ (reference sequence). CDR3 region: CASSPRDRGTFEQYF. CDR3 bases: TGTGCCAGCAGCCCCCGGGACAGGGGTACTTTCGAGCAGTACTTC.

This chain links TRBV15 with TRBJ1-3; unclear D gene. V was cut by 10 bases and J by 3 bases, with 13 bases left in between. The CDR3 is 13 amino acids. Germline V CDR1 and CDR2: LNHNV, YYDKDF (reference sequence). CDR3 region: CAIRGSGGNTIYF. The CDR3, as DNA: TGTGCCATCAGAGGATCGGGTGGAAACACCATATATTTT.

The chain is built from TRBV19 and TRBJ2-2; 11 positions match TRBD2. The CDR3 spans 17 residues. Germline V gene data show CDR1 as LNHDA and CDR2 as SQIVND (reference sequence). J lost 4 bases, V lost 7 bases, and 11 bases had no gene match. The CDR3 reads CASIRLAGGRSTGELFF. For the CDR3, the DNA is TGTGCCAGTATCAGGCTAGCGGGAGGTAGATCCACCGGGGAGCTGTTTTTT.

This clone was seen a single time. The chain is built from TRBV2 and TRBJ2-1; TRBD2 matches at 11 bases. The CDR3 runs to 16 residues. Germline CDR1 and CDR2: SNHLY and FYNNEI. V was pared by 7 bases and J by 0 bases, with 5 bases of the junction left unmatched. The CDR3 nucleotides read TGTGCCAGCAACCAACTAGCGGGAGTCTCCTACAATGAGCAGTTCTTC. It translates to CASNQLAGVSYNEQFF.

The chain combines TRBV11-3 with TRBJ1-1; a possible D gene is TRBD1 (5 bases). The ends were cut back, 6 bases at V and 5 bases at J, with 13 bases in the middle. The germline CDR1 and CDR2 sequences are SGHNT and YENEEA. The CDR3 spans 13 residues. The CDR3 reads CASSRWGGTEAFF. The DNA for the CDR3 is TGTGCCAGCAGTCGGTGGGGGGGGACTGAAGCTTTCTTT.

V is TRBV12-3 or TRBV12-4 and J is TRBJ1-2; D is unclear. CDR3 length: 13 residues. Trimming left V 3 bases short and J 3 bases short, with 8 bases between. CDR3 in amino acids: CASSFGVDYGYTF. The CDR3 DNA reads TGTGCCAGCAGTTTCGGGGTTGACTATGGCTACACCTTC.

Here the CDR3 DNA reads TGTGCCAGTAGTACCGGGACGCAAATTGGGAATTCACCCCTCCACTTT. It encodes CASSTGTQIGNSPLHF. This chain joins TRBV19 and TRBJ1-6; TRBD1 might be the D (5 bases). Per germline, CDR1 LNHDA and CDR2 SQIVND (reference sequence). Trimming pared 4 bases from V and 7 bases from J, leaving 17 bases between. This CDR3 is 16 amino acids long. Full variable domain (remainder filled in from reference TRBV19 and TRBJ1-6): DGGITQSPKYLFRKEGQNVTLSCEQNLNHDAMYWYRQDPGQGLRLIYYSQIVNDFQKGDIAEGYSVSREKKESFPLTVTSAQKNPTAFYLCASSTGTQIGNSPLHFGNGTRLTVT.